This is a list of T cell receptor beta chains from one sample in a study of blood T cells in healthy people across ages. Each CDR3 protein is one row after TCRdb ran MiXCR on the 5' RACE reads. The data hold over 1,500,000 distinct CDR3 sequences, with around 42% observed a single time. Sequenced: blood. All receptors come from a human donor in good health. The CDR3 runs from the conserved cysteine through the conserved F or W. A D gene is named only where the DNA matches it firmly. Expanded clones are given a class, and other clones once, few, many or no size at all.

clone_size j_call v_call d_call cdr3_aa cdr3_nt
. TRBJ1-5 TRBV7-8 . CASSLQGRVGQPQHF TGTGCCAGCAGCTTACAGGGAAGGGTAGGTCAGCCCCAGCATTTT
few TRBJ2-3 TRBV6-1 TRBD2 CASRLAGVVDTQYF TGTGCCAGCAGGCTAGCGGGGGTGGTAGATACGCAGTATTTT
few TRBJ1-6 TRBV28 . CASSFRISRSLNSPLHF TGTGCCAGCAGTTTTAGGATCTCTCGAAGTCTTAATTCACCCCTCCACTTT
once TRBJ2-1 TRBV9 TRBD1 CASRGTGFSNEQFF TGTGCCAGCAGGGGGACAGGGTTCTCCAATGAGCAGTTCTTC
. TRBJ2-3 TRBV15 . CATREMGTDTQYF TGTGCCACCAGGGAGATGGGCACAGATACGCAGTATTTT
. TRBJ2-3 TRBV4-1 . CASGQEAFADTQYF TGCGCCAGCGGCCAAGAAGCTTTCGCAGATACGCAGTATTTT
. TRBJ2-7 TRBV24-1 . CATSDPRGSSYEQYF TGTGCCACCAGTGACCCACGGGGGAGCTCCTACGAGCAGTACTTC
. TRBJ2-7 TRBV4-3 . CASSHNPLEDEQYF TGCGCCAGCAGCCATAATCCTCTAGAGGACGAGCAGTACTTC
. TRBJ2-1 TRBV5-1 TRBD1 CASSPSGTVGNEQFF TGCGCCAGCAGCCCGTCCGGGACAGTGGGCAATGAGCAGTTCTTC
. TRBJ2-5 TRBV2 TRBD2 CASSGSAGGLQETQYF TGTGCCAGCAGTGGTTCTGCGGGGGGCCTCCAAGAGACCCAGTACTTC
. TRBJ2-1 TRBV20-1 . CSAGIYGGAGYNEQFF TGCAGTGCTGGAATCTACGGGGGCGCCGGGTACAATGAGCAGTTCTTC
. TRBJ1-2 TRBV30 . CACLQGFSYGYTF TGTGCCTGCCTTCAGGGGTTTTCCTATGGCTACACCTTC
few TRBJ2-1 TRBV2 . CARDMETGEQFF TGTGCCAGGGACATGGAGACGGGTGAGCAGTTCTTC
. TRBJ1-2 TRBV10-3 TRBD1 CAIRGTGGIDGYTF TGTGCCATCAGGGGGACAGGGGGCATCGATGGCTACACCTTC
few TRBJ2-1 TRBV20-1 . CSAGGRGGNEQFF TGCAGCGCTGGTGGGCGGGGAGGCAATGAGCAGTTCTTC
few TRBJ2-1 TRBV2 TRBD2 CASSEGAGGHNEQFF TGTGCCAGCAGTGAGGGGGCGGGGGGGCACAATGAGCAGTTCTTC
. TRBJ2-5 TRBV19 . CASSIGELETQYF TGTGCCAGTAGTATTGGGGAGTTAGAGACCCAGTACTTC
few TRBJ2-7 TRBV5-1 . CASSLTVGKYEQYF TGCGCCAGCAGCTTGACAGTGGGCAAATACGAGCAGTACTTC
few TRBJ2-7 TRBV7-8 TRBD1 CASSLFGTVYEQYF TGTGCCAGCAGCTTATTTGGGACAGTCTACGAGCAGTACTTC
. TRBJ2-7 TRBV6-6 TRBD2 CASTLSGGPYEQYF TGTGCCAGCACGCTGAGCGGGGGCCCCTACGAGCAGTACTTC
. TRBJ1-4 TRBV12-3/TRBV12-4 . CASSARLEKLFF TGTGCCAGCAGTGCCCGTCTGGAAAAACTGTTTTTT
. TRBJ2-1 TRBV2 . CARRVPYNEQFF TGTGCCAGGCGGGTCCCCTACAATGAGCAGTTCTTC
many TRBJ2-5 TRBV12-3/TRBV12-4 . CASSLRGVETQYF TGCGCCAGCAGCCTGAGGGGGGTGGAGACCCAGTACTTC
many TRBJ2-7 TRBV5-5 TRBD1 CASSREGGLSYEQYF TGTGCCAGCAGCCGCGAAGGGGGCCTCTCCTACGAGCAGTACTTC
. TRBJ2-7 TRBV7-2 . CASSPPRREQYF TGTGCCAGCAGCCCCCCACGACGAGAGCAGTACTTC
. TRBJ2-7 TRBV4-1 . CASSQDDITLDLYEQYF TGCGCCAGCAGCCAAGATGATATAACGCTTGACCTCTACGAGCAGTACTTC
few TRBJ2-7 TRBV7-9 . CASQEAGHESYEQYF TGTGCCAGCCAGGAGGCGGGACACGAGTCCTACGAGCAGTACTTC
few TRBJ2-7 TRBV4-1 TRBD1 CAGSQRTGPYEQYF TGCGCCGGCAGCCAAAGGACAGGGCCCTACGAGCAGTACTTC
. TRBJ2-1 TRBV29-1 . CSVEVGQPYNEQFF TGCAGCGTTGAAGTCGGGCAGCCCTACAATGAGCAGTTCTTC
. TRBJ1-1 TRBV7-2 . CASSLARGWGGTEAFF TGTGCAAGCAGCTTAGCTAGAGGATGGGGTGGCACTGAAGCTTTCTTT
. TRBJ1-2 TRBV4-3 . CASSQGQFGGGMNGYTF TGCGCCAGCAGCCAGGGGCAGTTCGGGGGCGGAATGAATGGCTACACCTTC
many TRBJ2-7 TRBV29-1 . CSVAEQTYEQYF TGCAGCGTTGCCGAGCAGACCTACGAGCAGTACTTC
. TRBJ1-2 TRBV4-2 . CASSQKVRVLDYGYTF TGTGCCAGTAGCCAGAAAGTGAGGGTATTAGACTATGGCTACACCTTC
. TRBJ1-5 TRBV3-1 TRBD1 CASSQLTGDQPQHF TGTGCCAGCAGCCAACTGACAGGGGATCAGCCCCAGCATTTT
once TRBJ2-1 TRBV5-7 . CASSLYQGRPTNEQFF TGTGCCAGCAGCTTGTATCAGGGGAGACCCACAAATGAGCAGTTCTTC
. TRBJ2-2 TRBV7-9 . CAGGRRNTGELFF TGTGCCGGGGGACGACGGAACACCGGGGAGCTGTTTTTT
few TRBJ2-6 TRBV20-1 . CSAREQGRGANVLTF TGCAGTGCTAGAGAACAGGGTCGTGGGGCCAACGTCCTGACTTTC
. TRBJ2-1 TRBV7-2 . CASRPRVSPYYNEQFF TGTGCCAGCCGACCCCGGGTTTCCCCTTACTACAATGAGCAGTTCTTC
few TRBJ1-4 TRBV20-1 . CSAIPRDALEKLFF TGCAGTGCGATTCCCCGGGACGCGCTTGAAAAACTGTTTTTT